These 23 T cell receptor beta chains came from one sample sequenced in a study of T-cell memory formation after mild COVID-19. TCRdb redid the calling of the 5' RACE reads with MiXCR, one entry per CDR3 protein. The sample holds 150,000 to 200,000 distinct CDR3 sequences, roughly 15% seen once. Sequencing was done on a sample of PBMCs or a T cell subset sorted from them (not recorded which). The origin of the receptors is an adult woman who had mild COVID-19 (a few samples of this study predate the infection). Cell type and time point are not known.

The V and J genes are TRBV20-1 and TRBJ2-2; 8 positions match TRBD2. CDR3 length equals 16 residues. The V and J ends lost 1 base and 4 bases, in that order; junction bases with no gene match: 8. Germline V CDR1 and CDR2: DFQATT, SNEGSKA (reference sequence). CDR3 in amino acids: CSARGAGATITGELFF. The DNA of the CDR3 is TGCAGTGCTAGAGGAGCGGGGGCGACGATCACCGGGGAGCTGTTTTTT.

This rearrangement joins TRBV20-1 to TRBJ2-7; D unresolved. The CDR3 is made up of 16 amino acids. The germline V gene has CDR1 DFQATT and CDR2 SNEGSKA (reference sequence). The V end was cut by 0 bases, the J end by 1 base, with 16 bases between. The CDR3 DNA sequence: TGCAGTGCTAGAGATCTATCGGGTGGCCTTTCCTACGAGCAGTACTTC. As protein: CSARDLSGGLSYEQYF.

The J gene is TRBJ2-1, the V gene TRBV9, with D tentatively TRBD1 or TRBD2 (5 bases each). The CDR3 runs 13 residues. Between the trimmed V and J ends, which lost 4 bases and 10 bases, there was a span of 15 bases. Germline V gives CDR1 SGDLS, CDR2 YYNGEE. In DNA, the CDR3 is TGTGCCAGCAGCCCCCCCTCCGGGGCCGAGCAGTTCTTC. Translating it yields CASSPPSGAEQFF.

This clonotype was recorded a few times. The chain uses TRBV12-3 or TRBV12-4 and TRBJ2-1, with a possible D match to TRBD2 (5 bases). V lost 0 bases and J lost 3, with 18 bases in between. The CDR3 spans 18 residues. The CDR3 region has the DNA TGTGCCAGCAGTTTAGCGGGTGGTGCGGGTGCGGTCTACAATGAGCAGTTCTTC. This sequence encodes CASSLAGGAGAVYNEQFF.

The chain recombines TRBV5-1 with TRBJ1-2; D is possibly TRBD1 (6 bases). V lost 2 bases to trimming and J lost 6 bases, with 11 bases between them. Germline assignment: CDR1 SGHRS and CDR2 YFSETQ. This CDR3 spans 13 amino acids. CDR3 in amino acids: CASSLSPGDGYTF. The CDR3 coding sequence is TGCGCCAGCAGCTTAAGTCCAGGGGATGGCTACACCTTC.

This clonotype was counted a few times. V and J are TRBV12-3 or TRBV12-4 and TRBJ1-1; perhaps TRBD1 as D (5 bases). The ends were cut back, 8 bases at V and 4 bases at J, with 14 bases in the middle. There are 13 residues in the CDR3. The CDR3 is CASSSGWGTEAFF. Written as DNA, the CDR3 is TGTGCCAGCTCCTCAGGGTGGGGCACTGAAGCTTTCTTT.

The J gene is TRBJ2-3, the V gene TRBV7-9; D unclear. V was pared by 1 base and J by 0 bases, with 8 bases between. This CDR3 is built from 15 residues. The germline gives CDR1 SEHNR, CDR2 FQNEAQ (reference sequence). CDR3 in amino acids: CASSLEFHSTDTQYF. CDR3 bases: TGTGCCAGCAGCTTAGAGTTCCATAGCACAGATACGCAGTATTTT.

The CDR3 sequence is CASSLDRAPSGAFF. In DNA form, the CDR3 reads TGTGCCAGCAGTTTGGACAGGGCTCCGAGTGGCGCTTTCTTT. The chain is built from TRBV12-3 or TRBV12-4 and TRBJ1-1, with TRBD1 matching over 8 bases. The CDR3 contains 14 residues. Trimming removed 3 bases from V and 11 bases from J; junction bases left unmatched: 11.

The chain couples TRBV3-1 to TRBJ1-5; D is ambiguous. The germline V gene has CDR1 LGHDT and CDR2 YNNKEL (reference sequence). The CDR3 covers 15 residues. The V end lost 3 bases, the J end lost 3 bases, and 12 bases lay between the germline ends. The CDR3 reads CASSQDGNYNQPQHF. The CDR3 DNA follows: TGTGCCAGCAGCCAGGACGGCAACTACAATCAGCCCCAGCATTTT.

Many counts were recorded for this clonotype. This rearrangement joins TRBV5-1 to TRBJ2-1; TRBD2 matches at 9 bases. This CDR3 has 15 residues. Trimming cost V 3 bases and J 3 bases; bases outside gene matches: 4. Germline CDR1 reads SGHRS; CDR2 reads YFSETQ. The CDR3 loop reads CASSSASGIYNEQFF. CDR3 in DNA: TGCGCCAGCAGCTCGGCTAGCGGGATCTACAATGAGCAGTTCTTC.

This clonotype was seen a few times. The chain has TRBV29-1 and TRBJ1-3, with TRBD1 matching over 7 bases. The CDR3 is 16 amino acids. J gave up 1 base and V 3 bases, and 9 bases lay outside the gene matches. In germline, CDR1 is SQVTM, CDR2 ANQGSEA. The CDR3 protein is CSVEDWTGPSGNTIYF. CDR3 in DNA: TGCAGCGTTGAGGATTGGACAGGACCATCTGGAAACACCATATATTTT.

This clonotype was seen ten or more times. The rearrangement links TRBV18 to TRBJ2-1; 7 bases agree with TRBD1. Trimming cost V 8 bases and J 7 bases; bases outside gene matches: 5. Looked up from germline, CDR1 is KGHSH and CDR2 is LQKENI. The CDR3 loop spans 12 amino acids. The CDR3 reads CASSPGGNEQFF. As DNA, the CDR3 is TGTGCCAGCAGTCCAGGGGGTAATGAGCAGTTCTTC.

This clonotype was observed a few times. The chain has TRBV7-2 and TRBJ2-7, with TRBD2 identical over 9 bases. Germline loops: CDR1 SGHTA, CDR2 FQGNSA. Losses at the gene ends were 6 bases for V and 6 bases for J; bases not matched to a gene: 15. CDR3 size: 16 residues. CDR3 sequence (DNA): TGTGCCAGCAGGCCCGTGGCGGGAGGGCCGGGCGGCGAGCAGTACTTC. It codes for CASRPVAGGPGGEQYF.

This chain connects TRBV27 to TRBJ1-1; possibly TRBD1 for D (6 bases). Per germline, CDR1 MNHEY and CDR2 SMNVEV (reference sequence). The CDR3 has 14 amino acids. Trimming removed 5 bases from V and 1 base from J, with 11 bases in between. CDR3 residues: CASSKGDGNTEAFF. For the CDR3, the DNA is TGTGCCAGCAGTAAGGGGGACGGGAACACTGAAGCTTTCTTT.

The V gene is TRBV24-1, the J gene TRBJ2-5; D perhaps matches TRBD1 (6 bases). The CDR3 consists of 16 residues. Germline loops: CDR1 KGHDR, CDR2 SFDVKD. V lost 3 bases and J lost 2, with 15 bases in between. CDR3 coding DNA: TGTGCCACCAGTGATGGGGGTTTTAGGGGGCAAGAGACCCAGTACTTC. It yields the protein CATSDGGFRGQETQYF.

This clonotype was observed many times. The rearrangement links TRBV5-1 to TRBJ2-3; D is undetermined. Germline CDR1 reads SGHRS; CDR2 reads YFSETQ. Deletions cut 0 bases from V and 6 bases from J, with 5 bases between. This CDR3 is built from 12 residues. The CDR3 region has the DNA TGCGCCAGCAGCTTGGTAGGGGATACGCAGTATTTT. Amino acids: CASSLVGDTQYF. Full variable domain (missing parts from reference TRBV5-1 and TRBJ2-3): KAGVTQTPRYLIKTRGQQVTLSCSPISGHRSVSWYQQTPGQGLQFLFEYFSETQRNKGNFPGRFSGRQFSNSRSEMNVSTLELGDSALYLCASSLVGDTQYFGPGTRLTVL.

The chain is built from TRBV19 and TRBJ1-5; a weak D match, TRBD1 (5 bases). V lost 7 bases, J lost 3 bases, and 16 bases lay in between. The CDR3 is 15 residues long. Germline V gives CDR1 LNHDA, CDR2 SQIVND (reference sequence). CDR3 sequence (DNA): TGTGCCAGTAAACCCGTGTTGGGGGTCAATCAGCCCCAGCATTTT. Translating it yields CASKPVLGVNQPQHF.

This rearrangement joins TRBV3-1 to TRBJ2-7; D is perhaps TRBD1 or TRBD2 (6 bases each). V lost 0 bases, J lost 4 bases, and 16 bases lay in between. This CDR3 region has 16 residues. Per germline, CDR1 LGHDT and CDR2 YNNKEL (reference sequence). The CDR3 DNA sequence: TGTGCCAGCAGCCAAGACTCTTCCCGGGGGCAATACGAGCAGTACTTC. This gives the protein CASSQDSSRGQYEQYF.

This clonotype turned up a few times. This sequence joins TRBV4-1 and TRBJ1-1; D might be TRBD1 (6 bases). Trimming left V 1 base short and J 3 bases short, with 12 bases between. The CDR3 has 15 amino acids. In germline, CDR1 is MGHRA, CDR2 YSYEKL. The CDR3 sequence is CASSQAYRVDTEAFF. DNA of the CDR3: TGCGCCAGCAGCCAAGCTTACAGGGTGGACACTGAAGCTTTCTTT.

CDR3 coding DNA: TGTGCCAGCAGGCGACAGGGGAACATAGCCAAAAACATTCAGTACTTC. Residues: CASRRQGNIAKNIQYF. The chain employs TRBV12-3 or TRBV12-4 and TRBJ2-4, with 8 nucleotides matching TRBD1. This CDR3 has 16 amino acids. V was pared by 6 bases and J by 0 bases, with 7 bases of the junction left unmatched.

The chain is built from TRBV5-4 and TRBJ2-1, with TRBD2 matching 7 bases. In germline, CDR1 is SGHNT, CDR2 YYREEE (reference sequence). The trim removed 4 bases at V and 0 bases at J, leaving 7 bases unmatched. CDR3 length: 16 amino acids. The DNA of the CDR3 is TGTGCCAGCAGCCGTGGGGGGGAGATCTCCTACAATGAGCAGTTCTTC. Protein product: CASSRGGEISYNEQFF. Using reference TRBV5-4 and TRBJ2-1 for the parts outside the CDR3, the full variable domain is ETGVTQSPTHLIKTRGQQVTLRCSSQSGHNTVSWYQQALGQGPQFIFQYYREEENGRGNFPPRFSGLQFPNYSSELNVNALELDDSALYLCASSRGGEISYNEQFFGPGTRLTVL.

This clonotype has more than one count but fewer than ten. This chain uses TRBV9 with TRBJ2-2; 11 nucleotides line up with TRBD2. J lost 1 base, V lost 1 base, and 3 bases had no gene match. The CDR3 extends over 17 amino acids. Germline CDR1 SGDLS, CDR2 YYNGEE. In nucleotides, the CDR3 is TGTGCCAGCAGCGTATCCCTAGCGGGGGGGAACACCGGGGAGCTGTTTTTT. Its protein is CASSVSLAGGNTGELFF.

The gene calls are TRBV25-1 and TRBJ2-2; D is possibly TRBD1 (6 bases). The length of the CDR3 is 16 residues. The V gene lost 5 bases and the J gene lost 5 bases, with 18 bases spanning the gap. The germline V gene has CDR1 MGHDK and CDR2 SYGVNS. The CDR3: CASSHHRDTLTGELFF. The CDR3 DNA is TGTGCCAGCAGTCACCACCGGGACACCCTTACCGGGGAGCTGTTTTTT.